This T cell receptor beta chain derives from a study of blood T cell repertoires in COVID-19. Study as a whole: There were acute and convalescent COVID-19 samples, and they came from the United States, Italy and Spain. The analysed material was cDNA or gDNA that came from T cells, B-cell-depleted T cells, or PBMCs.

How the authors handled the data: Reference gene primer amplification gave nucleated cell count estimates. Sequenced by immunoSEQ multiplex PCR; TCRdb stores in-frame clones only, minus some. For V, J and clone size, that table is used; D and trimming come from the DNA. The table records over 400,000 clones, roughly 89% of them present only once. CDR1 LNHDA and CDR2 SQIVND come from the germline V gene (reference sequence). There are 16 residues in the CDR3. J gave up 7 bases and V 5 bases, and 11 bases lay outside the gene matches. The source is a woman in her 50s with COVID-19, enrolled during active disease. Sequencing input: peripheral blood. The genes are TRBV19 and TRBJ2-2; 9 bases agree with TRBD2. The CDR3 protein is CASSSRGGLAGGELFF. Here the CDR3 DNA reads TGTGCCAGTAGTTCGCGGGGGGGACTAGCTGGCGGGGAGCTGTTTTTT. The variable domain in full, with the rest retrieved from reference TRBV19 and TRBJ2-2, is DGGITQSPKYLFRKEGQNVTLSCEQNLNHDAMYWYRQDPGQGLRLIYYSQIVNDFQKGDIAEGYSVSREKKESFPLTVTSAQKNPTAFYLCASSSRGGLAGGELFFGEGSRLTVL.